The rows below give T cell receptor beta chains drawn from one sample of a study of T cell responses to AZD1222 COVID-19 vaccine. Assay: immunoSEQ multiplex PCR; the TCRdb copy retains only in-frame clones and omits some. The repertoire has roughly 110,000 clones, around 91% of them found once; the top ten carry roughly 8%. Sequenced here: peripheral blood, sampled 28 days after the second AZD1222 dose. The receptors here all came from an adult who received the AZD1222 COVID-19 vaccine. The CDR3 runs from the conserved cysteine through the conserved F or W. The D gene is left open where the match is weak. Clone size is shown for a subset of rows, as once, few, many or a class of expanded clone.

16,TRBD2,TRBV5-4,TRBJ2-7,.,TGTGCCAGCAGCTTGGGACTAGCGGGGTTCTCCTACGAGCAGTACTTC,CASSLGLAGFSYEQYF
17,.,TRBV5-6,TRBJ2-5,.,TGTGCCAGCAGCCCATCATCGACAGGCCCGTACCAAGAGACCCAGTACTTC,CASSPSSTGPYQETQYF
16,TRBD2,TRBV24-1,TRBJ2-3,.,TGTGCCACCAGTGATTTGAGACGGGGGGAAACAGATACGCAGTATTTT,CATSDLRRGETDTQYF
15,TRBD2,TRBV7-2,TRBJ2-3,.,TGTGCCAGCAGCTTAGGGACTAGCGGTGCGGATACGCAGTATTTT,CASSLGTSGADTQYF
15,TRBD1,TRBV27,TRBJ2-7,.,TGTGCCAGCAGTTTCCGGGACAGGGCGAGACACGAGCAGTACTTC,CASSFRDRARHEQYF
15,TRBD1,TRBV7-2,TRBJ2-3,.,TGTGCCAGCAGCCAGACAGGGAGACTTGCAGATACGCAGTATTTT,CASSQTGRLADTQYF
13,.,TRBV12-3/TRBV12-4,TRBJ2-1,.,TGTGCCAGCAACCCCGGGGACGACAATGAGCAGTTCTTC,CASNPGDDNEQFF
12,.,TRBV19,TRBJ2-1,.,TGTGCCAGTAGTATGAGAGGGAATGAGCAGTTCTTC,CASSMRGNEQFF
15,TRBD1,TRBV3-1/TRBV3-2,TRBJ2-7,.,TGTGCCAGCAGCCAAGATAGGGACAGCTTCTACGAGCAGTACTTC,CASSQDRDSFYEQYF
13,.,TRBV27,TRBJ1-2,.,TGTGCCAGCAGTCCCCCGGGGGGGGGCGGCTACACCTTC,CASSPPGGGGYTF
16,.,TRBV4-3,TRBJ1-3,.,TGCGCCAGCAGCCAAGTCCCCGACCTCTCTGGAAACACCATATATTTT,CASSQVPDLSGNTIYF
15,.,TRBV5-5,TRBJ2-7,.,TGTGCCAGCAGCTTGGAACCCGGGACTTTCTACGAGCAGTACTTC,CASSLEPGTFYEQYF
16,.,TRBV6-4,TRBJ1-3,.,TGTGCCAGCAGTGTAGGGCAGACTACTTCTGGAAACACCATATATTTT,CASSVGQTTSGNTIYF
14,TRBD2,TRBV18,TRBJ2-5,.,TGTGCCAGCTTCCTGACTAGCGGCCAAGAGACCCAGTACTTC,CASFLTSGQETQYF
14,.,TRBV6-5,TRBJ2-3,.,TGTGCCAGCAGTCCGGGAGATGGTTTCGATACGCAGTATTTT,CASSPGDGFDTQYF
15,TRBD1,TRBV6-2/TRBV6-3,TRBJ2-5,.,TGTGCCAGCAGTCTTCAGGGGGCGGAGCAAGAGACCCAGTACTTC,CASSLQGAEQETQYF
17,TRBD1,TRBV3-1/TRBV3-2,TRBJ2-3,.,TGTGCCAGCAGCCAGCACGACAGGGGCGATCTCACAGATACGCAGTATTTT,CASSQHDRGDLTDTQYF
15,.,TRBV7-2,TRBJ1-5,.,TGTGCCAGCAGCGTACAGGGAGGGGGCAATCAGCCCCAGCATTTT,CASSVQGGGNQPQHF
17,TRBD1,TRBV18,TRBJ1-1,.,TGTGCCAGCTCACCACAGTGGGCAGGGGGAGCGAACACTGAAGCTTTCTTT,CASSPQWAGGANTEAFF
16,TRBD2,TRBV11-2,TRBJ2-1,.,TGTGCCAGCAGCTTGACTAGCGGGGGGATCTCTTTTGAGCAGTTCTTC,CASSLTSGGISFEQFF
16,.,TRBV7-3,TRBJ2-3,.,TGTGCCAGCAGGGCCGGCAACAGAGCTAGCACAGATACGCAGTATTTT,CASRAGNRASTDTQYF
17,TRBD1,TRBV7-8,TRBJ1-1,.,TGTGCCAGCAGCTTAGCTTCAACCGGGACAGGGCGCGGTGAAGCTTTCTTT,CASSLASTGTGRGEAFF
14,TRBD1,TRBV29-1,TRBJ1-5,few,TGCAGCGCTACACAGGGGGGGGAGAGTCAGCCCCAGCATTTT,CSATQGGESQPQHF
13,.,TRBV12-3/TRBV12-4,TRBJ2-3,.,TGTGCCAGCAGTTTAGGGTTAGGTGATACGCAGTATTTT,CASSLGLGDTQYF
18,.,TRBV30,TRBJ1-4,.,TGTGCCTGGAGCGGGGGTTTCCAGGGTTGGTTGGTGGCTAAGAAACTGTTTTTT,CAWSGGFQGWLVAKKLFF
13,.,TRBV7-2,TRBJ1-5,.,TGTGCCAGCAGCGGGCAAGGCTATCAGCCCCAGCATTTT,CASSGQGYQPQHF
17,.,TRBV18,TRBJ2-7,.,TGTGCCAGCTCACCACCGATTCTTAGTAGTAGGACGGACGAGCAGTACTTC,CASSPPILSSRTDEQYF
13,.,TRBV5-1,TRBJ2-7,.,TGCGCCAGCAGCATCCTACCCTCGGGCGAGCAGTACTTC,CASSILPSGEQYF
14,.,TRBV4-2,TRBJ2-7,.,TGTGCCAGCAGCCCTCCCGCCCTGGGAGACGAGCAGTACTTC,CASSPPALGDEQYF
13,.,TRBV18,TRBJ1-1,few,TGTGCCAGCTCACCCCTCCGGGACACTGAAGCTTTCTTT,CASSPLRDTEAFF
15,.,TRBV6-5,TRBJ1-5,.,TGTGCCAGCAGTTACTCAGGGCAGCGAAATCAGCCCCAGCATTTT,CASSYSGQRNQPQHF
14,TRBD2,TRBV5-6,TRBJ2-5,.,TGTGCCAGCAGCTGGACTAGCGCGGGGGAGACCCAGTACTTC,CASSWTSAGETQYF
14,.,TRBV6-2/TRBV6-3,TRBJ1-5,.,TGTGCCAGCAGTGGGCCTGGCAGTTATCAGCCCCAGCATTTT,CASSGPGSYQPQHF
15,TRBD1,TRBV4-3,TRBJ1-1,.,TGCGCCAGCAGCTCGCAGGGGGCTGGGAACACTGAAGCTTTCTTT,CASSSQGAGNTEAFF
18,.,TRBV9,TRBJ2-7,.,TGTGCCAGCAGCCCACTAGGTTTAGGGGACCCGCGTTCCTACGAGCAGTACTTC,CASSPLGLGDPRSYEQYF